This is a list of T cell receptor beta chains from one sample in a study of blood T cells in healthy people across ages. TCRdb re-analysed the 5' RACE reads in MiXCR, keeping a single row per CDR3 protein. The sample consists of fewer than 700,000 distinct CDR3 sequences, roughly 48% of them appearing once. The sequencing input was blood. The receptors were gathered from a man aged 80 or over in good health. CDR3s include the opening cysteine and the closing phenylalanine or tryptophan. The D gene is left open where the match is weak. Size is omitted from some rows. Given values are once, few, many or a class for expanded clones.

>TRBV10-3|TRBJ2-3|TRBD2|NA
CAISESPPVGAGVMYF
TGTGCCATCAGTGAGTCCCCCCCCGTTGGGGCGGGGGTTATGTATTTT
>TRBV14|TRBJ2-3|NA|few
CASSQVGTRNTQYF
TGTGCCAGCAGCCAAGTCGGGACGAGGAATACGCAGTATTTT
>TRBV6-2/TRBV6-3|TRBJ2-1|TRBD2|NA
CASVSGSRRAEQFF
TGTGCCAGCGTCAGCGGGAGTCGGAGAGCCGAGCAGTTCTTC
>TRBV20-1|TRBJ2-1|TRBD2|NA
CSARVLAGGSSYNEQFF
TGCAGTGCTAGAGTACTAGCGGGAGGAAGCTCCTACAATGAGCAGTTCTTC
>TRBV29-1|TRBJ1-1|NA|many
CSVVRGSNTEAFF
TGCAGCGTCGTTCGGGGATCGAACACTGAAGCTTTCTTT
>TRBV7-2|TRBJ2-7|NA|NA
CASSFAQGYEQYF
TGTGCCAGCAGCTTTGCTCAGGGCTACGAGCAGTACTTC
>TRBV4-2|TRBJ2-1|TRBD2|few
CASSQSGTREWNEQFF
TGTGCCAGCAGCCAATCCGGGACGCGGGAGTGGAATGAGCAGTTCTTC
>TRBV4-3|TRBJ1-4|TRBD1|once
CASSQETTGTVIATNEKLFF
TGCGCCAGCAGCCAAGAGACTACGGGGACAGTTATCGCAACTAATGAAAAACTGTTTTTT
>TRBV7-2|TRBJ2-1|NA|NA
CASSLAVNGYNEQFF
TGTGCCAGCAGCTTAGCTGTTAATGGTTACAATGAGCAGTTCTTC
>TRBV7-2|TRBJ2-7|NA|NA
CASSLGWGEYEQYF
TGTGCCAGCAGCCTCGGATGGGGGGAGTACGAGCAGTACTTC
>TRBV5-1|TRBJ2-1|TRBD2|NA
CASSDGGDNEQFF
TGCGCCAGCAGCGACGGGGGGGACAATGAGCAGTTCTTC
>TRBV20-1|TRBJ2-5|TRBD2|NA
CSARDPLRGGFQETQYF
TGCAGTGCTAGAGATCCGCTCCGGGGGGGTTTCCAAGAGACCCAGTACTTC
>TRBV3-1|TRBJ1-2|NA|few
CASSESVYYGYTF
TGTGCCAGCAGCGAAAGCGTCTACTATGGCTACACCTTC
>TRBV6-5|TRBJ2-5|NA|medium-sized
CASSYSGQQETQYF
TGTGCCAGCAGTTACTCGGGGCAACAAGAGACCCAGTACTTC
>TRBV27|TRBJ1-2|NA|few
CATRREPGRNYGYTF
TGTGCCACCAGAAGGGAACCGGGACGGAACTATGGCTACACCTTC